These 13 T cell receptor beta chains originate from one sample sequenced in a study of control samples from healthy donors and cancer patients. TCRdb keeps only in-frame clones here, not all; method: immunoSEQ multiplex PCR. The data contain 100,000 to 150,000 clones, 90% of them seen just once; the ten biggest clones take up 2% to 3%. Sequenced sample: blood. The receptor source for this set is a man in his forties in good health.

This clone appeared once. The rearrangement uses TRBV18 and TRBJ1-1; D is ambiguous. Germline V CDR1 and CDR2: KGHSH, LQKENI. V was trimmed by 3 bases and J by 1 base, leaving 9 bases between them. The CDR3 is made up of 14 amino acids. CDR3 nucleotides: TGTGCCAGCTCACCTCGTCTGGGGAACACTGAAGCTTTCTTT. It encodes CASSPRLGNTEAFF.

For the CDR3, the DNA is TGTGCCAGCAGCTCCCATTCTCTTGGCGGCTACACCTTC. Encoded protein: CASSSHSLGGYTF. The chain joins TRBV21-1 to TRBJ1-2; the D segment call TRBD1 is taken from the table without a DNA check. TRBV21-1 is an annotated pseudogene. This CDR3 spans 13 amino acids.

The rearrangement links TRBV7-8 to TRBJ1-1, with 8 bases lining up with TRBD1. V was clipped by 5 bases and J by 5 bases; unmatched bases: 7. CDR1 and CDR2 from the germline V gene are SGHVS and FQNEAQ. The CDR3 extends over 14 amino acids. The CDR3 spells CASSETGVRTEAFF. The CDR3 DNA reads TGTGCCAGCAGCGAGACAGGGGTTAGGACTGAAGCTTTCTTT.

The chain links TRBV5-4 to TRBJ2-3, with 9 bases that match TRBD2. CDR1 is SGHNT and CDR2 is YYREEE in the germline V gene (reference sequence). J gave up 2 bases and V 0 bases, and 10 bases lay outside the gene matches. The CDR3 loop spans 18 amino acids. The CDR3 sequence is CASSLAPLSGGITDTQYF. As DNA, the CDR3 is TGTGCCAGCAGCTTGGCCCCTCTTAGCGGGGGAATCACAGATACGCAGTATTTT.

The rearrangement joins TRBV18 to TRBJ2-7; 9 positions agree with TRBD1. The CDR3 is 13 amino acids. Germline lookup yields CDR1 KGHSH and CDR2 LQKENI. The J segment lost 6 bases and the V segment lost 2 bases, leaving 2 bases of the junction unmatched. CDR3 in amino acids: CASSPKGQGEQYF. CDR3 coding DNA: TGTGCCAGCTCACCAAAGGGACAGGGCGAGCAGTACTTC.

Concerning this clone: An end of the junction differs from the germline gene, which may be a read error. V gene TRBV14 combines with J gene TRBJ2-7; D gene uncertain. The CDR3 is 12 residues long. Germline V gives CDR1 SGHDN, CDR2 FVKESK. Here the CDR3 reads CASSQVSDEQYF. CDR3 sequence (DNA): TGTGCCAGCAGCCAAGTCTCCGACGAGCAGTACTTC.

The genes are TRBV7-9 and TRBJ2-7; D gene unclear. The CDR3 sequence is 13 residues long. The V gene's germline CDR1 is SEHNR and CDR2 FQNEAQ (reference sequence). V lost 5 bases to trimming and J lost 3 bases, with 11 bases between them. The CDR3 here is CASSPRGFYEQYF. CDR3 sequence (DNA): TGTGCCAGCAGCCCCAGAGGATTCTACGAGCAGTACTTC.

A note on this clone: Other DNA sequences from this sample encode an identical CDR3 as well. The V gene is TRBV19, the J gene TRBJ1-1; D is undetermined. The CDR3 extends over 13 amino acids. V was trimmed by 3 bases and J by 2 bases, leaving 7 bases between them. In germline, CDR1 is LNHDA, CDR2 SQIVND (reference sequence). This CDR3 reads CASSINSNTEAFF. For the CDR3, the DNA is TGTGCCAGTAGTATTAACAGTAACACTGAAGCTTTCTTT.

V gene TRBV6-6 combines with J gene TRBJ2-7, with 8 bases aligning to TRBD1. The CDR3 totals 14 residues. With V trimmed by 5 bases and J by 2 bases, 5 bases remained unmatched. Per the germline V gene, CDR1 is MNHNY and CDR2 is SVGAGI (reference sequence). As DNA, the CDR3 is TGTGCCAGCAGTAGGACAGGGCTAACCTACGAGCAGTACTTC. This codes for CASSRTGLTYEQYF.

CDR3 residues: CASSTGQVWFF. CDR3 sequence (DNA): TGTGCCAGCAGCACCGGACAGGTTTGGTTCTTC. The chain is built from TRBV7-9 and TRBJ2-1; 7 bases fit TRBD1. This CDR3 has 11 residues. CDR1 is SEHNR, CDR2 FQNEAQ, per germline (reference sequence). Germline trimming cut 5 bases from V and 15 bases from J; bases unmatched to any gene: 7. The full variable domain, with the rest looked up from reference TRBV7-9 and TRBJ2-1, is DTGVSQNPRHKITKRGQNVTFRCDPISEHNRLYWYRQTLGQGPEFLTYFQNEAQLEKSRLLSDRFSAERPKGSFSTLEIQRTEQGDSAMYLCASSTGQVWFFGPGTRLTVL.

This clone was seen a single time. This rearrangement joins TRBV24-1 to TRBJ2-7, with 11 nucleotides matching TRBD1. The V and J ends lost 4 bases and 0 bases, in that order; junction bases with no gene match: 4. Germline CDR1 KGHDR, CDR2 SFDVKD. CDR3 length equals 16 residues. CDR3 loop: CATSDPGTGGSYEQYF. For the CDR3, the DNA is TGTGCCACCAGTGACCCCGGGACAGGGGGCTCCTACGAGCAGTACTTC.

The gene calls are TRBV7-9 and TRBJ2-5; D call uncertain. This CDR3 contains 12 residues. Between the trimmed V and J ends, which lost 1 base and 4 bases, there was a span of 4 bases. Germline values: CDR1 SEHNR, CDR2 FQNEAQ (reference sequence). This CDR3 is CASSLVPETQYF. CDR3 coding DNA: TGTGCCAGCAGCTTAGTCCCAGAGACCCAGTACTTC.

The V and J genes are TRBV2 and TRBJ2-1; D uncertain. Germline V gene sequence: CDR1 SNHLY, CDR2 FYNNEI. V lost 4 bases and J 9 bases, leaving 13 bases between the germline ends. There are 13 residues in the CDR3. This CDR3 reads CASSADLSAEQFF. The CDR3, as DNA: TGTGCCAGCAGTGCCGACCTGTCGGCTGAGCAGTTCTTC.